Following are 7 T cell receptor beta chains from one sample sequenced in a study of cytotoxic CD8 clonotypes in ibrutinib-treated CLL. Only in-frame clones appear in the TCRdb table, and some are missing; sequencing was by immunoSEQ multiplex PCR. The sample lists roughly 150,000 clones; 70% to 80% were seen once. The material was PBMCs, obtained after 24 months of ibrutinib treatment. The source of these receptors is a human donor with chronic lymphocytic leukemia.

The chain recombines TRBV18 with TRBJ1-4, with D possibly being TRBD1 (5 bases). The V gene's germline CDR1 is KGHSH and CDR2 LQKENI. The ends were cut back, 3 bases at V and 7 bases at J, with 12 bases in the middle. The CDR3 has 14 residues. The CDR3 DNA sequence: TGTGCCAGCTCACCCTGGCAGGGTGGTGAAAAACTGTTTTTT. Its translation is CASSPWQGGEKLFF.

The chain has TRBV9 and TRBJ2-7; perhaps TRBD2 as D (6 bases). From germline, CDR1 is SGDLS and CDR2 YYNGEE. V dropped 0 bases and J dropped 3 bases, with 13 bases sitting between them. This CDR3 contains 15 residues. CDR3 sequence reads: CASSVGPEGFYEQYF. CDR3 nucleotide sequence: TGTGCCAGCAGCGTAGGCCCGGAGGGGTTCTACGAGCAGTACTTC.

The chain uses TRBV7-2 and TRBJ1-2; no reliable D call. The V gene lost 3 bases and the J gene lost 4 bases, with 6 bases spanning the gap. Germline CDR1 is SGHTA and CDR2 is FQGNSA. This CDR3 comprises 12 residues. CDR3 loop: CASSLGAYGYTF. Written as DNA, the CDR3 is TGTGCCAGCAGCTTGGGAGCCTATGGCTACACCTTC.

Here the CDR3 DNA reads TGTGCCAGCAACCCCCTAAGTGGTAGGCTGAACACTGAAGCTTTCTTT. This translates into CASNPLSGRLNTEAFF. The chain joins TRBV27 to TRBJ1-1; no firm D call. This CDR3 is 16 amino acids long. Trimming stripped 7 bases from V and 0 bases from J, with 18 bases between. Germline V lookup: CDR1 MNHEY, CDR2 SMNVEV (reference sequence).

CDR3 region: CASSKPDSIKLFF. Written as DNA, the CDR3 is TGTGCCAGCAGTAAACCCGACAGCATTAAACTGTTTTTT. J is TRBJ1-4 and V is TRBV6-5; D might be TRBD1 (5 bases). The CDR3 contains 13 residues. From germline, CDR1 is MNHEY and CDR2 SVGAGI. V was cut by 5 bases and J by 11 bases, with 15 bases left in between.

The CDR3 is CASSSGQGNYGYTF. CDR3 DNA: TGTGCCAGCAGCTCCGGACAGGGCAACTATGGCTACACCTTC. V is TRBV5-8 and J is TRBJ1-2, with TRBD1 matching 8 bases. Germline CDR1 reads SGHTS; CDR2 reads YDEGEE. Trimming removed 3 bases from V and 2 bases from J; junction bases left unmatched: 3. CDR3 size: 14 residues.

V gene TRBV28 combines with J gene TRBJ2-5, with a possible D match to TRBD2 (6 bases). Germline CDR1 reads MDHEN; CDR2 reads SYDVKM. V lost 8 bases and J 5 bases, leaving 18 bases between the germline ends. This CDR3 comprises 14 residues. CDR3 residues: CASGPIRDSETQYF. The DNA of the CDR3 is TGTGCCAGCGGTCCAATCCGGGACTCCGAGACCCAGTACTTC.